This T cell receptor beta chain is drawn from a study of blood T cell repertoires in COVID-19. The CDR3 covers 16 residues. Germline CDR1 and CDR2: SNHLY and FYNNEI. V was pared by 6 bases and J by 3 bases, with 8 bases of the junction left unmatched. A single count supports this clone. Assay: immunoSEQ multiplex PCR; the TCRdb copy retains only in-frame clones and omits some. The top ten clones hold roughly 3.7% of a sample with more than 200,000 clones, over 75% of them seen once. The V and J genes are TRBV2 and TRBJ2-2; 9 bases line up with TRBD1. The sample was PBMCs or T cells enriched from blood (not recorded which). This sequence was found in a young woman who had been exposed to COVID-19. Here the CDR3 reads CASRLGTGIHTGELFF. The CDR3 DNA follows: TGTGCCAGCAGGCTTGGGACAGGGATCCACACCGGGGAGCTGTTTTTT.